This T cell receptor beta chain was found in a study of shared clonotypes between healthy human individuals (TCRdb year 2020). Broadly, across the study: The cohort included a few men and two women between 18 and 49 years of age. For each donor, CD4 naive and CD4 memory were each given three plates, CD8 naive was given two plates, and CD8 memory was given one plate. Blood TCR repertoires of four to six healthy adults were deeply sequenced to estimate repertoire size and the extent of clonotype sharing between individuals. Libraries were prepared and TCR repertoires were sequenced by different laboratories using diverse techniques, in order to increase sequencing depth and limit assay-specific biases. Each donor's leukapheresis produced roughly between roughly 0.94 and 9.5 billion PBMCs.

The donors were healthy, HIV-negative adults with no recently reported acute infections or vaccinations. Every donor was a Caucasian adult living in Nashville, Tennessee, USA. CD4+ T cells were enriched through magnetic negative selection, after which naive cells were positively selected on CD45RA and the remaining negative fraction served as the memory subset. Blood was collected by leukapheresis, and PBMCs were isolated by Ficoll-Histopaque density gradient centrifugation and then cryopreserved in liquid nitrogen vapor phase. Purity and quantity of every magnetically sorted T cell population were checked by analytical flow cytometry. From each sorted fraction, genomic DNA was isolated and quantified by UV absorbance on a Nanodrop 2000c. CDR1 MDHEN and CDR2 SYDVKM are derived from the germline V gene. V sheds 10 bases and J sheds 2 bases, leaving 20 bases between their ends. Its CDR3 holds 15 amino acids, cysteine through phenylalanine. Only the CDR3 portion is preserved as DNA: 45 bases, with reading frame beginning at the first base.

TCR CDR3 regions were amplified from genomic DNA by multiplex PCR using the deep immunoSEQ assay. Extracted genomic DNA from each cell subset was spread evenly across all wells of several immunoSEQ 96-well plates, with each plate serving as a replicate. Each replicate PCR for sorted subsets received about 200 ng genomic DNA, equal to about 30,000 T cell genomes. Purified libraries were measured with a Qubit 3.0 fluorometer, size-checked on a Bioanalyzer 2100, and measured again with the KAPA Library Quantification kit. Every immunoSEQ 96-well plate was sequenced on a separate single-read 150-cycle Illumina NextSeq 550 flow cell. Processing in the source paper ran as follows. Because only junctional sequences without quality scores were contained in the immunoSEQ output, filtering matching that applied to full-length reads could not be performed. To assign V/J genes and CDR3, sequences were annotated using PyIR, a Python wrapper for IgBLAST v1.9, with IMGT germline references. Reads were filtered out if the reads had weak V/J assignments (E-value above 1e-6), no CDR3, stop codons, out-of-frame junctions, or ambiguous translated residues. V3J clonotypes were defined as sequences sharing the same inferred V gene, J gene, and CDR3 amino acid sequence. To compute the percentage overlap between repertoires, the number of shared unique clonotypes was divided by the size of the smaller repertoire. RTK rarefaction, the Chao1 estimator, and Recon v2.1 estimates of unobserved clonotypes were used to assess repertoire richness. OLGA was used to compute generation probabilities for all TCRbeta clonotypes that the gDNA method yielded from a handful of donors. The table was pulled from immuneACCESS by TCRdb, which kept in-frame rearrangements only. Such tables lose some clones; where checked, under half of the loss comes from unresolved V genes, and the rest has no known cause. The D gene and trimming were derived from the DNA, and the V and J assignments and clone size from that table. The sample table holds about 640,000 clones, of which 72% were seen once. Of the sample, around 2% falls within the top ten clones.

The research as a whole found: Naive subsets generally had larger estimated clonotype richness than memory subsets. Sampling was limited to blood, and TCR repertoires in tissue likely differ from TCR repertoires in blood. Compared with non-shared clonotypes, the clonotypes found in all four sorted-subset donors had higher generation probabilities. Because the study included a small number of donors, the genetic and exposure-history diversity represented was limited. About 5% of naive CD4, more than 3% of naive CD8, 2.3% of memory CD4, and around 0.42% of memory CD8 clonotypes were shared across a few donors. Pairwise subsampling indicated that sequencing depth was expected to affect the degree of clonotype sharing among donors. Even with the large sequencing depth, rarefaction of the sorted-subset datasets indicated that sequencing was incomplete.

Concerning this clone itself: Its antigen target is currently unknown. The sample holds no much larger clone one base away, and base qualities are not on file.

The sample taken for sequencing was memory CD4+ T cells sorted from blood. The cell subset or site label on this specimen signifies: CD45RA-negative fraction. The receptor was isolated from a woman under 40 in good health. The chain couples TRBV28 to TRBJ1-1, with the D gene not confidently named. The CDR3 is CANKKSGQRNTEAFF. The base sequence is TGTGCCAACAAGAAGAGTGGGCAGAGAAACACTGAAGCTTTCTTT.